This T cell receptor beta chain was identified during a study of Ad26.COV2.S vaccination and SARS-CoV-2 variants. Study as a whole: In the study, Ad26.COV2.S was injected intramuscularly once, or twice 56 days apart. Findings of the study overall: The analyses of TCR breadth and depth may have understated the size of total T cell responses. Placebo recipients and vaccine recipients were similar in non-spike TCR breadth.

Concerning this clone: Its target is not known.

Germline V lookup: CDR1 MNHEY, CDR2 SVGEGT. After removal of 2 bases from V and 4 bases from J, the junction contained 4 bases not matched to a gene. There are 14 residues in the CDR3. Using immunoSEQ multiplex PCR, the repertoire was profiled, and TCRdb retains in-frame clones only, with some absent. The data hold about 410,000 clones, with around nine tenths observed a single time. The sample's treatment: 15 to 20 received Ad26.COV2.S at low or high dose, single or two shots; about five received placebo; per-sample allocation not given. The investigators took samples on day 63 after the first vaccine or placebo injection. Within Boston, the person who donated was an adult of 18-55 years.

The specimen comprised peripheral blood, sampled in a trial of Ad26.COV2.S vaccine versus placebo. The receptor comes from a person between 18 and 65 years old who received the Ad26.COV2.S COVID-19 vaccine or a placebo. V gene TRBV6-2 or TRBV6-3 combines with J gene TRBJ2-7, with 8 bases lining up with TRBD2. The DNA for the CDR3 is TGTGCCAGCAGTTACATCGGGACTAGGTACGAGCAGTACTTC. It encodes CASSYIGTRYEQYF.